This TCR beta chain came from a study of shared clonotypes between healthy human individuals. Profiled with immunoSEQ multiplex PCR; TCRdb holds only in-frame clones, not every one. The data contain around 530,000 clones, roughly 79% of them singletons. As to this clone: A read error is likely here: a far larger clone is one base away. The same CDR3 arises from other DNA sequences in this sample as well.

The CDR3 is 19 amino acids. Germline-derived CDR1 and CDR2 are SEHNR and FQNEAQ (reference sequence). Sample: PBMCs. The source of this sequence is a middle-aged woman in good health. Some clones in this sample may be carry-over from other donors' samples. The chain carries TRBV7-9 and TRBJ2-2, with D unresolved. This CDR3 is CASSLLGLPITANTGELFF. CDR3 sequence (DNA): TGTGCCAGTAGCTTACTTGGGCTTCCCATAACCGCGAACACCGGGGAGCTGTTTTTT.